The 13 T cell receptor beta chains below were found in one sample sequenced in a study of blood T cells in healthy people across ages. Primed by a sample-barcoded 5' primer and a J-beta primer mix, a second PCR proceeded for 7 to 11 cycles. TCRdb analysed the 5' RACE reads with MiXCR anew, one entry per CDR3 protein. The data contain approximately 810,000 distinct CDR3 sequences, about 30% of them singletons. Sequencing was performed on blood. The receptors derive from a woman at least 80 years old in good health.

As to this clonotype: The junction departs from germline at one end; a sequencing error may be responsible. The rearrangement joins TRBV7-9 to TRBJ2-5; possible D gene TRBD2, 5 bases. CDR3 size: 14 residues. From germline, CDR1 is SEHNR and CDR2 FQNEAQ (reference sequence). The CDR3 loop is CASSLVANQETRYF. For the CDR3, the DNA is TGTGCCAGCAGCTTAGTAGCGAACCAAGAGACCCGGTACTTC.

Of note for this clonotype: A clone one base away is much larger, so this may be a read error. CDR3 loop: CASSLLRISYNEQYF. CDR3 DNA sequence: TGTGCCAGCAGTTTACTTCGAATCTCCTACAATGAGCAGTACTTC. The rearrangement uses TRBV12-3 or TRBV12-4 and TRBJ2-1; unclear D gene. Gene TRBJ2-7 matches the end of the DNA better, so the J call may be wrong. CDR3 length: 15 amino acids.

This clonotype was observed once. CDR3 sequence reads: CASSFGGRDQETQYF. CDR3 bases: TGCGCCAGCAGCTTCGGCGGGAGGGACCAAGAGACCCAGTACTTC. The chain is built from TRBV5-1 and TRBJ2-5, with TRBD2 matching 9 bases. The V and J ends lost 2 bases and 0 bases, in that order; junction bases with no gene match: 2. The CDR3 spans 15 residues. Germline CDR1 is SGHRS and CDR2 is YFSETQ.

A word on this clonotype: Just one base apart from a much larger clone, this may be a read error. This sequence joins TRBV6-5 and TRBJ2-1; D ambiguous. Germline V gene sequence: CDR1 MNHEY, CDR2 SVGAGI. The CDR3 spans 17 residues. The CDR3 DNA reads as TGTGCCGGCAGTTACCAGGTCCCTGGGGTTTACCACAATGAGCAGTTCTTC. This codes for CAGSYQVPGVYHNEQFF.

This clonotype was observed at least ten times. CDR3 loop: CAISVEITPNYGYTF. In DNA form, the CDR3 reads TGTGCCATCAGTGTAGAGATCACACCAAACTATGGCTACACCTTC. The chain joins TRBV10-3 to TRBJ1-2, with D hard to call. The length of the CDR3 is 15 residues. From germline, CDR1 is ENHRY and CDR2 SYGVKD. V lost 4 bases to trimming and J lost 2 bases, with 14 bases between them.

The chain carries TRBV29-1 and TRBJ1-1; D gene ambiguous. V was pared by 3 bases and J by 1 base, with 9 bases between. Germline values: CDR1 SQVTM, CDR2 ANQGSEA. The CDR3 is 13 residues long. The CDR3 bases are TGCAGCGTTGAGAAGGTCCAGAACACTGAAGCTTTCTTT. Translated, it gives CSVEKVQNTEAFF.

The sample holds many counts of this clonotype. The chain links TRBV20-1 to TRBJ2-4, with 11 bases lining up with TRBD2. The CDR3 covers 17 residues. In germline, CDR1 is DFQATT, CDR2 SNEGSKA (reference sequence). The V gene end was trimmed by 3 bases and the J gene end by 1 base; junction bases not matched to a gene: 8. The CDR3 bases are TGCAGTGCTAGGGGGCTAGCGGGGGGTGGGGCCAAAAACATTCAGTACTTC. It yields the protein CSARGLAGGGAKNIQYF.

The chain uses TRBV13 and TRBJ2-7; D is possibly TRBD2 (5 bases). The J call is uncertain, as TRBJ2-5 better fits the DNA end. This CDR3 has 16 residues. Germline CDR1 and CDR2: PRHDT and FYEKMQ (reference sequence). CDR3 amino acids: CASSLKLVSTRGTQYF. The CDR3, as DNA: TGTGCCAGCAGCTTAAAACTAGTCAGTACTCGCGGGACCCAGTACTTC.

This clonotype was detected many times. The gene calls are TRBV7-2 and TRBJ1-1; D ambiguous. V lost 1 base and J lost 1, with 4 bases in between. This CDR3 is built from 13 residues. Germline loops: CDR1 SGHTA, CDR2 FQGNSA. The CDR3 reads CASSLGSNTEAFF. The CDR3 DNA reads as TGTGCCAGCAGCTTAGGTTCGAACACTGAAGCTTTCTTT.

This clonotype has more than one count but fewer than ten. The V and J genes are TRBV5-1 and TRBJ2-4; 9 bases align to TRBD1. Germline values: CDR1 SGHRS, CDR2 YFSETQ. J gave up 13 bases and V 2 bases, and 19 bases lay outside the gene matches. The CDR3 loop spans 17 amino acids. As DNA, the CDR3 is TGCGCCAGCAGCTTCGGGACAGGGAGATTTTCACGAGAAGGGCAGTACTTC. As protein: CASSFGTGRFSREGQYF.

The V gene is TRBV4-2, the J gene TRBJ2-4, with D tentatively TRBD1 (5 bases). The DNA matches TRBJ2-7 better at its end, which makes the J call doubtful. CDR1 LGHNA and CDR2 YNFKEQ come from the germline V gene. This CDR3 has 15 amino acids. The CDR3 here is CASSQRMAQGYEQYF. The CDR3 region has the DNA TGTGCCAGCAGCCAACGGATGGCCCAGGGTTACGAGCAGTACTTC.

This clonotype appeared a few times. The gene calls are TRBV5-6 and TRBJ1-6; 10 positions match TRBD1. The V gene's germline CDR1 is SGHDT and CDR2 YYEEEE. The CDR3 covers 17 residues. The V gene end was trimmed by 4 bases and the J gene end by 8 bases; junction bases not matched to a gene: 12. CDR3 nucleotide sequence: TGTGCCAGCAGCCTTGGACAGGGGGGAGTAGTGTATTCACCCCTCCACTTT. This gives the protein CASSLGQGGVVYSPLHF.

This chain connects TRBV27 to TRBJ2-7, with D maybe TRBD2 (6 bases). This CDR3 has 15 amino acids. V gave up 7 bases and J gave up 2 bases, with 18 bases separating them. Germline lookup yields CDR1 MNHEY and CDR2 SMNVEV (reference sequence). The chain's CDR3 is CASIEGGDEPYEQYF. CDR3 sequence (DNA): TGTGCCAGCATAGAGGGAGGAGACGAACCCTACGAGCAGTACTTC.